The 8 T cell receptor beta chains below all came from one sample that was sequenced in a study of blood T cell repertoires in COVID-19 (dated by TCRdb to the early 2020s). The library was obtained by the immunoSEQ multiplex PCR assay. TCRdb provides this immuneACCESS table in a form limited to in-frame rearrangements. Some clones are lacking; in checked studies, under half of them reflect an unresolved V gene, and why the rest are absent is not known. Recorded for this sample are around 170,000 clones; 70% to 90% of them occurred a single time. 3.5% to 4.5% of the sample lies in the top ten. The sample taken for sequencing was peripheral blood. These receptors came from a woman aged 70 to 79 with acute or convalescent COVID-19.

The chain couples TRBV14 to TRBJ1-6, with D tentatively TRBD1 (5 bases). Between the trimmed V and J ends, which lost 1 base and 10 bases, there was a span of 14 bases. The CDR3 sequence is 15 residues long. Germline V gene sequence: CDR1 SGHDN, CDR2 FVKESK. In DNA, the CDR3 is TGTGCCAGCAGCCAAGCGGTGGGGGGGAGCTCACCCCTCCACTTT. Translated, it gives CASSQAVGGSSPLHF. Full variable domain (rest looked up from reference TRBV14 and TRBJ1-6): EAGVTQFPSHSVIEKGQTVTLRCDPISGHDNLYWYRRVMGKEIKFLLHFVKESKQDESGMPNNRFLAERTGGTYSTLKVQPAELEDSGVYFCASSQAVGGSSPLHFGNGTRLTVT.

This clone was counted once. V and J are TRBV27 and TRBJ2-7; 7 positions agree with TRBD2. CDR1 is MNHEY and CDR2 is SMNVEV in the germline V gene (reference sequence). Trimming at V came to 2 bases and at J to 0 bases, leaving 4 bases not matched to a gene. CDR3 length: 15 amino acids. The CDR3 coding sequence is TGTGCCAGCAGTTTAGGACTAGGCCTCTCCTACGAGCAGTACTTC. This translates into CASSLGLGLSYEQYF.

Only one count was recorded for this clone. CDR3 loop: CASSLPLNRGIYTF. The CDR3 nucleotides are TGTGCCAGCAGTTTACCCCTTAACAGGGGCATCTACACCTTC. J is TRBJ1-2 and V is TRBV28; the match to TRBD1 covers 7 bases. The J segment lost 10 bases and the V segment lost 2 bases, leaving 10 bases of the junction unmatched. The CDR3 loop spans 14 amino acids. CDR1 is MDHEN and CDR2 is SYDVKM in the germline V gene.

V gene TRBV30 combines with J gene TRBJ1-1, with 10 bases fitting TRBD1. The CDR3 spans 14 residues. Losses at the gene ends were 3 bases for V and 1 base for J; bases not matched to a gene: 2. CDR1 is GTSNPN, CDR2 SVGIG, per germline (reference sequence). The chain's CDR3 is CAWRGQGRNTEAFF. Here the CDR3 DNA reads TGTGCCTGGAGGGGACAGGGGCGGAACACTGAAGCTTTCTTT.

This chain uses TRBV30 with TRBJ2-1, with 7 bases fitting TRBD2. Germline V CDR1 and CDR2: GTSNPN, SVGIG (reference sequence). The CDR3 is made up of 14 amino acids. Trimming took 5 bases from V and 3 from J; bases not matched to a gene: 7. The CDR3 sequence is CAWAQTSSYNEQFF. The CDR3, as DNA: TGTGCCTGGGCGCAGACTAGCAGCTACAATGAGCAGTTCTTC.

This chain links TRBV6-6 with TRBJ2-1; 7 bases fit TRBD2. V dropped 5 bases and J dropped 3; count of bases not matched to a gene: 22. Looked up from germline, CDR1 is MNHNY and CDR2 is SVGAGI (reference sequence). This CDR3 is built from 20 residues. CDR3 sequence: CASSRRLGRGKLGDYNEQFF. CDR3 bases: TGTGCCAGCAGTCGTAGACTAGGGAGGGGAAAACTAGGGGACTACAATGAGCAGTTCTTC.

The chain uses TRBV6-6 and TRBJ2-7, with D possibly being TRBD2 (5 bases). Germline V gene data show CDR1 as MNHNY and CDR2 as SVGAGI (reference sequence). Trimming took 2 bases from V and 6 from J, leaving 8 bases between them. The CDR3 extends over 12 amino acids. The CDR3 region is CASSYESGEQYF. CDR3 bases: TGTGCCAGCAGTTACGAGAGCGGCGAGCAGTACTTC.

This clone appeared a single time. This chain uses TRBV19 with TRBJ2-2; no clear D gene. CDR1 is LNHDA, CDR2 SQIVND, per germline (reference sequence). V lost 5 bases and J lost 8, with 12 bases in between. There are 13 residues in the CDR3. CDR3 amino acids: CASSPPELGELFF. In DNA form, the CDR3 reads TGTGCCAGTAGTCCCCCGGAGTTGGGGGAGCTGTTTTTT.